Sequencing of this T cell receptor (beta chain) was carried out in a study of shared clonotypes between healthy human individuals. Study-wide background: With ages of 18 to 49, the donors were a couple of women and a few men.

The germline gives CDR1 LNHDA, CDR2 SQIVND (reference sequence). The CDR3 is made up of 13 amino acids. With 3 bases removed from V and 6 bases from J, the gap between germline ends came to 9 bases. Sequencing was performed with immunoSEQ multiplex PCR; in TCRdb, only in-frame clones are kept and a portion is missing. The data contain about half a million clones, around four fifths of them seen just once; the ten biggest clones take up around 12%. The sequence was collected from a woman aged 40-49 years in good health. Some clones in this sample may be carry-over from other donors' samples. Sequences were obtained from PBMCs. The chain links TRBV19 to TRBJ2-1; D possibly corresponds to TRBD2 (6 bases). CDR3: CASSMDYTNEQFF. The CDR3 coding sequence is TGTGCCAGTAGTATGGACTACACCAATGAGCAGTTCTTC.